The 24 T cell receptor beta chains below come from one sample, sequenced in a study of blood T cell repertoires in COVID-19. Clones were sequenced by immunoSEQ multiplex PCR, and TCRdb holds only the in-frame ones, with some missing. The sample records about 180,000 clones, about 83% being singletons. Sequencing was done on a sample of peripheral blood. Every receptor here comes from a person aged 65 to 85 with COVID-19, enrolled during active disease.

The genes are TRBV2 and TRBJ1-5; D gene uncertain. Trimming took 5 bases from V and 0 from J, leaving 5 bases between them. The CDR3 covers 13 residues. Germline V gene lookup returns CDR1 SNHLY and CDR2 FYNNEI. The chain's CDR3 is CASSKYSNQPQHF. Here the CDR3 DNA reads TGTGCCAGCAGTAAATATAGCAATCAGCCCCAGCATTTT.

This chain uses TRBV14 with TRBJ2-1; D gene ambiguous. This CDR3 has 11 amino acids. Trimming removed 4 bases from V and 8 bases from J, with 6 bases in between. Germline lookup yields CDR1 SGHDN and CDR2 FVKESK. The DNA of the CDR3 is TGTGCCAGCAGCCCAGGCTATGAGCAGTTCTTC. This gives the protein CASSPGYEQFF.

The chain links TRBV5-4 to TRBJ2-7; D not resolved. Per germline, CDR1 SGHNT and CDR2 YYREEE (reference sequence). Trimming took off 0 bases at V and 2 bases at J, with 9 bases between the two ends. The CDR3 has 14 residues. CDR3 residues: CASSLDGFPYEQYF. The CDR3, as DNA: TGTGCCAGCAGCTTGGATGGCTTCCCCTACGAGCAGTACTTC. The full variable domain, completed using reference TRBV5-4 and TRBJ2-7, is ETGVTQSPTHLIKTRGQQVTLRCSSQSGHNTVSWYQQALGQGPQFIFQYYREEENGRGNFPPRFSGLQFPNYSSELNVNALELDDSALYLCASSLDGFPYEQYFGPGTRLTVT.

This clone has more than one count but fewer than ten. The chain links TRBV6-5 to TRBJ2-7; TRBD2 is a possible D gene (7 bases). The CDR3 consists of 16 residues. Trimming removed 0 bases at V and 3 bases at J, with 15 bases between. Looked up from germline, CDR1 is MNHEY and CDR2 is SVGAGI. The CDR3 nucleotides are TGTGCCAGCAGTTACTCGAGTAGGGGGGGACACTACGAGCAGTACTTC. This encodes CASSYSSRGGHYEQYF.

The chain is built from TRBV18 and TRBJ2-2; possible D gene TRBD1, 6 bases. CDR3 size: 15 residues. V lost 6 bases to trimming and J lost 2 bases, with 13 bases between them. The germline V gene has CDR1 KGHSH and CDR2 LQKENI. In nucleotides, the CDR3 is TGTGCCAGCTCTCCGACAGGCCCCAACACCGGGGAGCTGTTTTTT. This encodes CASSPTGPNTGELFF.

The rearrangement joins TRBV28 to TRBJ1-1, with D perhaps TRBD1 (6 bases). Germline CDR1 and CDR2: MDHEN and SYDVKM. With 7 bases removed from V and 10 bases from J, the gap between germline ends came to 25 bases. The CDR3 loop spans 15 amino acids. CDR3 sequence reads: CASKQSGTTSRSAFF. CDR3 DNA sequence: TGTGCCAGCAAGCAATCCGGGACAACCTCAAGGTCAGCTTTCTTT.

This clone was detected a few times. The chain links TRBV3-1 (or the pseudogene TRBV3-2) to TRBJ2-5, with 7 bases that match TRBD1. There are 14 residues in the CDR3. Germline trimming cut 2 bases from V and 3 bases from J; bases unmatched to any gene: 3. Germline CDR1 LGHDT, CDR2 YNNKEL (reference sequence). The CDR3: CASSQQDREETQYF. In DNA, the CDR3 is TGTGCCAGCAGCCAACAAGACAGGGAAGAGACCCAGTACTTC.

The chain has TRBV29-1 and TRBJ2-7, with 11 bases identical to TRBD2. The junction had 9 bases not matched to a gene; V was cut back by 3 bases and J by 5 bases. Germline CDR1 and CDR2: SQVTM and ANQGSEA. CDR3 length: 15 amino acids. The CDR3 DNA follows: TGCAGCGTTGACCTAGCGGGAGGTGGGTCGGACGAGCAGTACTTC. Its protein product is CSVDLAGGGSDEQYF.

The V gene is TRBV5-1, the J gene TRBJ2-3, with TRBD1 as a possible D gene (5 bases). Germline V gene sequence: CDR1 SGHRS, CDR2 YFSETQ. Trimming stripped 4 bases from V and 4 bases from J, with 13 bases between. The CDR3 length is 14 residues. CDR3 sequence: CASSPLGAADTQYF. CDR3 DNA sequence: TGCGCCAGCAGCCCCCTAGGGGCCGCAGATACGCAGTATTTT.

This clone was counted only a few times. The genes are TRBV19 and TRBJ1-4, with 10 bases that match TRBD1. There are 15 residues in the CDR3. V was clipped by 5 bases and J by 8 bases; unmatched bases: 8. The germline V gene has CDR1 LNHDA and CDR2 SQIVND (reference sequence). The CDR3 loop is CASSVPGQGTEKLFF. In nucleotides, the CDR3 is TGTGCCAGTAGTGTACCGGGACAGGGGACCGAAAAACTGTTTTTT.

The rearrangement uses TRBV11-2 and TRBJ1-2; the D is unclear. Germline CDR1 and CDR2: SGHAT and FQNNGV. The V and J ends lost 1 base and 6 bases respectively, with 9 bases between them. The CDR3 spans 13 residues. DNA of the CDR3: TGTGCCAGCAGCTTAGGCGAGGGTCATGGCTACACCTTC. It specifies CASSLGEGHGYTF. The whole variable domain, filled in from reference TRBV11-2 and TRBJ1-2, reads EAGVAQSPRYKIIEKRQSVAFWCNPISGHATLYWYQQILGQGPKLLIQFQNNGVVDDSQLPKDRFSAERLKGVDSTLKIQPAKLEDSAVYLCASSLGEGHGYTFGSGTRLTVV.

The chain links TRBV7-9 to TRBJ2-1; tentative D call: TRBD1 (5 bases). The CDR3 loop spans 14 amino acids. Looked up from germline, CDR1 is SEHNR and CDR2 is FQNEAQ (reference sequence). The ends were cut back, 4 bases at V and 2 bases at J, with 9 bases in the middle. CDR3 nucleotide sequence: TGTGCCAGCAGCTCTAGGGGTCCCTACAATGAGCAGTTCTTC. This sequence encodes CASSSRGPYNEQFF. Full variable domain (remainder filled in from reference TRBV7-9 and TRBJ2-1): DTGVSQNPRHKITKRGQNVTFRCDPISEHNRLYWYRQTLGQGPEFLTYFQNEAQLEKSRLLSDRFSAERPKGSFSTLEIQRTEQGDSAMYLCASSSRGPYNEQFFGPGTRLTVL.

The chain couples TRBV2 to TRBJ1-3, with a tentative D call TRBD1 (6 bases). V was pared by 6 bases and J by 1 base, with 10 bases between. The CDR3 sequence is 14 residues long. In germline, CDR1 is SNHLY, CDR2 FYNNEI. The CDR3 sequence: CASSQQGSGNTIYF. CDR3 nucleotides: TGTGCCAGCAGCCAACAGGGATCTGGAAACACCATATATTTT.

This clone is a singleton in its sample. The chain carries TRBV7-9 and TRBJ1-1, with D possibly being TRBD1 (5 bases). The CDR3 totals 14 residues. The germline CDR1 and CDR2 sequences are SEHNR and FQNEAQ (reference sequence). Trimming stripped 8 bases from V and 6 bases from J, with 19 bases between. CDR3 DNA sequence: TGTGCCAGCCTAAGGGGTCTGACCAGCCCTGAAGCTTTCTTT. Translation gives CASLRGLTSPEAFF.

This clone was observed a handful of times. The rearrangement uses TRBV28 and TRBJ2-5; a possible D gene is TRBD1 (5 bases). In germline, CDR1 is MDHEN, CDR2 SYDVKM. This CDR3 comprises 15 residues. Trimming removed 4 bases from V and 1 base from J, with 13 bases in between. The CDR3 nucleotides read TGTGCCAGCAGTTCCCGCAGGGTACGCCAAGAGACCCAGTACTTC. Amino acids: CASSSRRVRQETQYF.

The CDR3 bases are TGTGCCAGCAGCGGATACAGCCGGAACTATGGCTACACCTTC. Translating gives CASSGYSRNYGYTF. The gene calls are TRBV5-4 and TRBJ1-2; D is unresolved. Germline V gene sequence: CDR1 SGHNT, CDR2 YYREEE (reference sequence). CDR3 size: 14 residues. The V gene lost 4 bases and the J gene lost 2 bases, with 12 bases spanning the gap. The variable domain in full, completed from reference TRBV5-4 and TRBJ1-2, reads ETGVTQSPTHLIKTRGQQVTLRCSSQSGHNTVSWYQQALGQGPQFIFQYYREEENGRGNFPPRFSGLQFPNYSSELNVNALELDDSALYLCASSGYSRNYGYTFGSGTRLTVV.

The CDR3 protein is CASSSGSGRNNEQYF. Here the CDR3 DNA reads TGTGCCAGTAGTTCCGGTAGCGGGAGGAACAACGAGCAGTACTTC. The V gene is TRBV19, the J gene TRBJ2-7; TRBD2 aligns across 10 bases. V was clipped by 5 bases and J by 5 bases; unmatched bases: 9. CDR3 length: 15 amino acids. Germline CDR1 LNHDA, CDR2 SQIVND (reference sequence).

The chain uses TRBV27 and TRBJ2-2; the match to TRBD1 covers 9 bases. CDR3 length: 14 residues. The V and J ends lost 5 bases and 5 bases, in that order; junction bases with no gene match: 3. The germline CDR1 and CDR2 sequences are MNHEY and SMNVEV (reference sequence). CDR3 in DNA: TGTGCCAGCAGTCTGGGACAGGGAACCGGGGAGCTGTTTTTT. Its translation is CASSLGQGTGELFF.

The V call is TRBV10-3, the J call TRBJ1-2, with D perhaps matching TRBD1 (5 bases). Germline V gene sequence: CDR1 ENHRY, CDR2 SYGVKD. Trimming stripped 3 bases from V and 6 bases from J, with 8 bases between. The CDR3 has 12 amino acids. CDR3 coding DNA: TGTGCCATCAGTGACAGGGATGATGGCTACACCTTC. Encoded protein: CAISDRDDGYTF.

This rearrangement joins TRBV28 to TRBJ2-3, with a possible D match to TRBD1 (6 bases). From germline, CDR1 is MDHEN and CDR2 SYDVKM. CDR3 length: 15 residues. The V end lost 8 bases, the J end lost 1 base, and 16 bases lay between the germline ends. In DNA form, the CDR3 reads TGTGCCAGCCCCCCGGGGACACCAGGCACAGATACGCAGTATTTT. Protein: CASPPGTPGTDTQYF. Complete variable domain (other parts from reference TRBV28 and TRBJ2-3): DVKVTQSSRYLVKRTGEKVFLECVQDMDHENMFWYRQDPGLGLRLIYFSYDVKMKEKGDIPEGYSVSREKKERFSLILESASTNQTSMYLCASPPGTPGTDTQYFGPGTRLTVL.

The chain combines TRBV5-4 with TRBJ1-6, with D perhaps matching TRBD1 (5 bases). The CDR3 totals 18 residues. V gave up 4 bases and J gave up 7 bases, with 24 bases separating them. The germline CDR1 and CDR2 sequences are SGHNT and YYREEE (reference sequence). CDR3 loop: CASSAGQRRERWNSPLHF. As DNA, the CDR3 is TGTGCCAGCAGCGCCGGACAAAGGAGGGAGCGGTGGAATTCACCCCTCCACTTT.

V and J are TRBV7-9 and TRBJ1-4, with D possibly TRBD1 on 6 matching bases. V shed 4 bases and J shed 7 bases, with 13 bases lying between them. Germline-derived CDR1 and CDR2 are SEHNR and FQNEAQ (reference sequence). This CDR3 contains 14 residues. CDR3 DNA sequence: TGTGCCAGCAGCTCACAGGGAAGGAGTGAAAAACTGTTTTTT. Protein sequence: CASSSQGRSEKLFF.

V and J are TRBV15 and TRBJ2-3; a weak D match, TRBD1 (6 bases). CDR3 length equals 12 residues. V was pared by 0 bases and J by 9 bases, with 7 bases between. Germline V CDR1 and CDR2: LNHNV, YYDKDF (reference sequence). This CDR3 is CATSREDSTQYF. The CDR3 DNA reads as TGTGCCACCAGCAGAGAGGACAGCACGCAGTATTTT.

With respect to this clone: Relative to the germline gene, one junction end is altered; a read error may explain this. The chain uses TRBV7-2 and TRBJ2-1, with TRBD2 matching 10 bases. This CDR3 contains 15 residues. Germline V gene sequence: CDR1 SGHTA, CDR2 FQGNSA. CDR3: CASSIAGGWGNEQFF. The DNA for the CDR3 is TGTGCCAGCAGCATAGCGGGGGGTTGGGGCAATGAGCAGTTCTTC.